These 15 T cell receptor beta chains were all obtained from the same sample, sequenced in a study of CXCR4 blockade with PD-1 therapy in pancreatic cancer. The protocol was immunoSEQ multiplex PCR, while the TCRdb copy is restricted to in-frame clones and leaves out a portion. The sample shows over 15,000 clones, approximately 72% of them seen only once. Sequencing used tumor tissue. These receptors originate from a human donor with pancreatic ductal adenocarcinoma.

The chain joins TRBV18 to TRBJ1-6; D is undetermined. The V gene lost 3 bases and the J gene lost 6 bases, with 6 bases spanning the gap. The CDR3 is 13 amino acids. Looked up from germline, CDR1 is KGHSH and CDR2 is LQKENI. CDR3 amino acids: CASSPGLNSPLHF. DNA of the CDR3: TGTGCCAGCTCACCCGGACTTAATTCACCCCTCCACTTT.

This clone was detected only a few times. The rearrangement joins TRBV5-1 to TRBJ2-3; possibly TRBD1 for D (6 bases). With 0 bases removed from V and 0 bases from J, the gap between germline ends came to 11 bases. Germline lookup yields CDR1 SGHRS and CDR2 YFSETQ. The CDR3 spans 16 residues. The CDR3 region has the DNA TGCGCCAGCAGCTTGGTTCTGGGGGCGAGCACAGATACGCAGTATTTT. Translation: CASSLVLGASTDTQYF.

The chain links TRBV18 to TRBJ2-5; D gene uncertain. Trimming left V 3 bases short and J 1 base short, with 9 bases between. This CDR3 region has 14 residues. Germline V CDR1 and CDR2: KGHSH, LQKENI. CDR3 protein: CASSPRRAQETQYF. The CDR3 bases are TGTGCCAGCTCACCCCGTCGGGCCCAAGAGACCCAGTACTTC.

The CDR3 DNA reads as TGTGCCAGCTCTTCGTTCGGGCTCTTTTACGAGCAGTACTTC. Translation: CASSSFGLFYEQYF. The chain couples TRBV28 to TRBJ2-7; D gene uncertain. Germline V lookup: CDR1 MDHEN, CDR2 SYDVKM. The CDR3 is 14 amino acids. V shed 8 bases and J shed 4 bases, with 18 bases lying between them.

This clone appeared a few times. J is TRBJ2-7 and V is TRBV18; D gene uncertain. The CDR3 is made up of 13 amino acids. V lost 2 bases and J lost 0, with 5 bases in between. Germline lookup yields CDR1 KGHSH and CDR2 LQKENI. The CDR3 loop reads CASSPANSYEQYF. The CDR3 DNA follows: TGTGCCAGCTCACCAGCGAACTCCTACGAGCAGTACTTC.

The chain employs TRBV18 and TRBJ1-1; 9 nucleotides line up with TRBD1. This CDR3 spans 14 amino acids. The V segment lost 2 bases and the J segment 10 bases; nucleotides outside the gene matches: 8. CDR1 and CDR2 from the germline V gene are KGHSH and LQKENI. CDR3 in DNA: TGTGCCAGCTCACCAGGGACAGGGAACTGGGGAGCTTTCTTT. Amino acid sequence: CASSPGTGNWGAFF. The full variable domain, with the rest looked up from reference TRBV18 and TRBJ1-1, is NAGVMQNPRHLVRRRGQEARLRCSPMKGHSHVYWYRQLPEEGLKFMVYLQKENIIDESGMPKERFSAEFPKEGPSILRIQQVVRGDSAAYFCASSPGTGNWGAFFGQGTRLTVV.

This rearrangement joins TRBV5-1 to TRBJ2-2, with unresolved D. This CDR3 is built from 14 residues. The ends were cut back, 0 bases at V and 1 base at J, with 4 bases in the middle. Germline-derived CDR1 and CDR2 are SGHRS and YFSETQ. CDR3 DNA sequence: TGCGCCAGCAGCTTGGATCAGAACACCGGGGAGCTGTTTTTT. Translating gives CASSLDQNTGELFF. Looking up the rest from reference TRBV5-1 and TRBJ2-2 gives the full variable domain: KAGVTQTPRYLIKTRGQQVTLSCSPISGHRSVSWYQQTPGQGLQFLFEYFSETQRNKGNFPGRFSGRQFSNSRSEMNVSTLELGDSALYLCASSLDQNTGELFFGEGSRLTVL.

This clone was detected a few times. The chain carries TRBV9 and TRBJ2-1; D is perhaps TRBD1 (6 bases). Trimming took off 5 bases at V and 0 bases at J, with 15 bases between the two ends. Germline loops: CDR1 SGDLS, CDR2 YYNGEE. The CDR3 has 16 residues. In nucleotides, the CDR3 is TGTGCCAGCAGTACAACGGACAGCAGCTCCTACAATGAGCAGTTCTTC. Translating it yields CASSTTDSSSYNEQFF.

This clone was detected only once. This sequence joins TRBV14 and TRBJ2-7; TRBD2 matches at 9 bases. This CDR3 has 14 amino acids. Germline lookup yields CDR1 SGHDN and CDR2 FVKESK. Trimming cost V 4 bases and J 4 bases; bases outside gene matches: 5. CDR3 region: CASSRRLADYEQYF. The CDR3 nucleotides are TGTGCCAGCAGCCGAAGACTAGCGGATTACGAGCAGTACTTC.

Within the sample, this clone is medium-sized. The chain has TRBV9 and TRBJ2-1; 8 bases are a match to TRBD2. V lost 6 bases to trimming and J lost 5 bases; unmatched junction nucleotides: 7. Germline CDR1 reads SGDLS; CDR2 reads YYNGEE. This CDR3 region has 14 residues. The CDR3 region is CASTPGGDDNEQFF. As DNA, the CDR3 is TGTGCCAGCACCCCGGGAGGGGACGACAATGAGCAGTTCTTC.

V usage is TRBV19 and J usage is TRBJ1-1; D not resolved. Germline V gene lookup returns CDR1 LNHDA and CDR2 SQIVND (reference sequence). The CDR3 runs to 15 residues. V lost 5 bases and J 0 bases, leaving 13 bases between the germline ends. The CDR3 protein is CASSASTKMNTEAFF. CDR3 coding DNA: TGTGCCAGTAGTGCTTCCACTAAAATGAACACTGAAGCTTTCTTT.

The chain recombines TRBV19 with TRBJ2-3; D remains unclear. The CDR3 totals 12 residues. V lost 4 bases, J lost 9 bases, and 11 bases lay in between. Looked up from germline, CDR1 is LNHDA and CDR2 is SQIVND (reference sequence). The CDR3 protein is CASSTPPSTQYF. CDR3 in DNA: TGTGCCAGTAGTACCCCCCCATCGACGCAGTATTTT.

The chain employs TRBV28 and TRBJ1-1; no clear D. V dropped 3 bases and J dropped 0 bases, with 8 bases sitting between them. The CDR3 sequence is 14 residues long. Germline V gene lookup returns CDR1 MDHEN and CDR2 SYDVKM. CDR3 bases: TGTGCCAGCAGTTTGAGGCAGATGAACACTGAAGCTTTCTTT. Its translation is CASSLRQMNTEAFF.

The chain is built from TRBV19 and TRBJ1-6, with D tentatively TRBD1 (5 bases). Deletions cut 1 base from V and 9 bases from J, with 10 bases between. The V gene's germline CDR1 is LNHDA and CDR2 SQIVND (reference sequence). The CDR3 covers 14 residues. The CDR3 reads CASSIAHQGSPLHF. Here the CDR3 DNA reads TGTGCCAGTAGTATAGCCCACCAGGGTTCACCCCTCCACTTT.

The chain links TRBV19 to TRBJ2-5, with D perhaps TRBD1 or TRBD2 (6 bases each). The V end was cut by 3 bases, the J end by 5 bases, with 13 bases between. The CDR3 is 14 amino acids. Germline values: CDR1 LNHDA, CDR2 SQIVND (reference sequence). CDR3 in amino acids: CASSIRGQWETQYF. CDR3 nucleotides: TGTGCCAGTAGTATCCGGGGGCAATGGGAGACCCAGTACTTC.